The entry below describes one T cell receptor (beta chain). What it binds is not known. Sequenced by immunoSEQ multiplex PCR; TCRdb stores in-frame clones only, minus some. The sample includes 25,000 to 30,000 clones, around 67% seen only once; the top ten take approximately 14%. The data were taken from a study of PD-1 blockade in classical Hodgkin lymphoma. Study results and limitations: Partial responders and progressors had significantly lower baseline TCR diversity. The causes of the repertoire differences, possibly disease activity or prior therapy, remain undefined. By cycle point C4D1, TCR diversity had risen significantly in CD4+ cells (but not CD8+ cells).

With no exception, relapse followed autologous stem cell transplantation in all patients, and brentuximab vedotin exposure varied. Complete response, partial response or progressive disease was recorded as best response. Germline V gives CDR1 MDHEN, CDR2 SYDVKM. Trimming left V 4 bases short and J 4 bases short, with 17 bases between. This CDR3 comprises 16 residues. This sequence was found in a human donor with classical Hodgkin lymphoma. This specimen was peripheral blood mononuclear cells (PBMCs), taken before the second cycle of nivolumab. V gene TRBV28 combines with J gene TRBJ2-1, with TRBD1 as a possible D gene (6 bases). CDR3 DNA: TGTGCCAGCAGTTACCTCCGGACAGCCCTTTACAATGAGCAGTTCTTC. Its translation is CASSYLRTALYNEQFF.